This TCR beta chain was sequenced during a study of CD8 T cells in Susac syndrome. The CDR3 is 15 residues long. Trimming removed 5 bases from V and 0 bases from J, with 11 bases in between. Looked up from germline, CDR1 is SGHVS and CDR2 is FNYEAQ. After extraction with the RNeasy kit, about 0.45 to 1 ug of the RNA was reverse transcribed using random hexamers. An immunoSEQ multiplex PCR amplified TCR beta CDR3 over 54 Vbeta and 13 Jbeta. TCRdb analysed the immunoSEQ multiplex PCR reads with MiXCR anew, one entry per CDR3 protein. The table shows around 270,000 distinct CDR3 sequences, with around 91% occurring only once. CD8+ and CD4+ T cells circulating in blood were sequenced for TCR beta. Patients with stable or active relapsing-remitting disease, all of them treatment-naive, made up the multiple sclerosis controls. The CD8+ and CD4+ T cells were isolated magnetically using a negative isolation approach, whereas the TEMRA cells were enriched by FACS.

The clonotype was recovered from a human donor with multiple sclerosis. The sample comprised CD8+ T cells from PBMCs. The gene calls are TRBV7-6 and TRBJ2-1; D is perhaps TRBD2 (6 bases). The CDR3 DNA sequence: TGTGCCAGCAGCGTGCTAGCGAGCTCCTACAATGAGCAGTTCTTC. Its translation is CASSVLASSYNEQFF.